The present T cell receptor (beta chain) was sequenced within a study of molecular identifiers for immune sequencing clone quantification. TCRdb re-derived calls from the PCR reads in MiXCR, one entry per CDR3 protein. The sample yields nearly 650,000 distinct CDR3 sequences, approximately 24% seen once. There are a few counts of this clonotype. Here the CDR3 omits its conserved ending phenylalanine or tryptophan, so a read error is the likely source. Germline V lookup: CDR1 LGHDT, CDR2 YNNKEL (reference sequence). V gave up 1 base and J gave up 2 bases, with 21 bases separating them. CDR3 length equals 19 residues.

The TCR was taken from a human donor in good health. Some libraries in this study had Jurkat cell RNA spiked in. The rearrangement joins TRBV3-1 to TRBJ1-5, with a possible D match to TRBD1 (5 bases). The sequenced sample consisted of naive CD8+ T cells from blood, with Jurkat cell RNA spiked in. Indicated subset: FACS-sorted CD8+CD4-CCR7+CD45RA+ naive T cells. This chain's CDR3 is CASSQGHAGTLPGNQPQHS. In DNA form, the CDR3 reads TGTGCCAGCAGCCAAGGACATGCCGGGACCCTACCAGGCAATCAGCCCCAGCATTCT.